Shown below are 10 T cell receptor beta chains from a single sample sequenced in a study of blood T cells in healthy people across ages. A second PCR of 7 to 11 cycles used a sample-barcoded 5' primer and a J-beta primer mix. From the 5' RACE reads, TCRdb called clonotypes with MiXCR, one entry per CDR3 protein. The table has some 760,000 distinct CDR3 sequences, around 25% seen once. The sample also formed part of further work on T cells of mothers and their children.

The sequenced sample was blood. These receptors all come from a boy aged 10-17 years in good health.

CDR3 residues: CASSQDYGGLDQPQHF. The CDR3 bases are TGCGCCAGCAGCCAAGATTACGGGGGTCTTGATCAGCCCCAGCATTTT. J is TRBJ1-5 and V is TRBV4-3, with a weak D call TRBD1 (5 bases). Trimming left V 0 bases short and J 5 bases short, with 14 bases between. The V gene's germline CDR1 is LGHNA and CDR2 YSLEER. CDR3 size: 16 residues.

V usage is TRBV5-6 and J usage is TRBJ1-1; D possibly corresponds to TRBD1 (5 bases). Looked up from germline, CDR1 is SGHDT and CDR2 is YYEEEE. The V and J ends lost 0 bases and 5 bases respectively, with 14 bases between them. The CDR3 runs 15 residues. The CDR3 nucleotides are TGTGCCAGCAGCTTGGTCAGGGATCGAGAGACTGAAGCTTTCTTT. Encoded protein: CASSLVRDRETEAFF. The whole variable domain, filled in from reference TRBV5-6 and TRBJ1-1, reads DAGVTQSPTHLIKTRGQQVTLRCSPKSGHDTVSWYQQALGQGPQFIFQYYEEEERQRGNFPDRFSGHQFPNYSSELNVNALLLGDSALYLCASSLVRDRETEAFFGQGTRLTVV.

V and J are TRBV4-1 and TRBJ2-1; D is unresolved. Near its end, the DNA agrees better with TRBJ2-7, so the J call may be wrong. CDR3 size: 15 residues. The germline gives CDR1 MGHRA, CDR2 YSYEKL. The CDR3: CASSQGVMSSYEQYF. CDR3 nucleotides: TGCGCCAGCAGCCAAGGGGTTATGAGCTCCTACGAGCAGTACTTC.

The V and J genes are TRBV29-1 and TRBJ2-5; D is uncertain. The J call may be faulty, since TRBJ2-7 better matches the DNA end. CDR1 is SQVTM and CDR2 is ANQGSEA in the germline V gene. The CDR3 is 10 amino acids. The CDR3 sequence: CSVGAYEQYF. The CDR3 region has the DNA TGCAGCGTTGGAGCCTACGAGCAGTACTTC.

This clonotype was seen a handful of times. The chain is built from TRBV12-3 or TRBV12-4 and TRBJ1-1, with D unclear. V lost 1 base to trimming and J lost 1 base, with 10 bases between them. The length of the CDR3 is 15 residues. CDR3 residues: CASSLGDGWNTEAFF. CDR3 DNA sequence: TGTGCCAGCAGTTTAGGTGATGGCTGGAACACTGAAGCTTTCTTT.

This chain uses TRBV20-1 with TRBJ1-6; 7 bases are a match to TRBD1. The J segment lost 0 bases and the V segment lost 3 bases, leaving 5 bases of the junction unmatched. Germline loops: CDR1 DFQATT, CDR2 SNEGSKA (reference sequence). The CDR3 contains 16 residues. The CDR3 protein is CSARGGQSSYNSPLHF. The CDR3 DNA follows: TGCAGTGCTAGGGGGGGACAGAGCTCCTATAATTCACCCCTCCACTTT.

The rearrangement links TRBV27 to TRBJ1-6, with D unclear. The CDR3 totals 14 residues. Germline V gene sequence: CDR1 MNHEY, CDR2 SMNVEV (reference sequence). V was shortened by 1 base and J by 8 bases, with 9 bases between the two germline ends. The CDR3 loop is CASSLFVGDSPLHF. The CDR3 bases are TGTGCCAGCAGTTTATTTGTGGGTGATTCACCCCTCCACTTT.

This chain connects TRBV7-3 to TRBJ2-5; D not resolved. There are 16 residues in the CDR3. V lost 2 bases and J 4 bases, leaving 17 bases between the germline ends. Looked up from germline, CDR1 is SGHTA and CDR2 is FQGTGA. The CDR3 region is CASSLGIGVDAETQYF. CDR3 DNA: TGTGCCAGCAGCTTAGGTATTGGGGTGGACGCAGAGACCCAGTACTTC.

The chain combines TRBV7-2 with TRBJ2-7; D is possibly TRBD1 (6 bases). CDR1 SGHTA and CDR2 FQGNSA come from the germline V gene. The CDR3 extends over 14 amino acids. Trimming cost V 1 base and J 3 bases, with 10 bases left between them. CDR3 loop: CASSLDVGGYEQYF. In nucleotides, the CDR3 is TGTGCCAGCAGCTTAGATGTAGGGGGCTACGAGCAGTACTTC.

This clonotype was counted only a few times. The chain is built from TRBV20-1 and TRBJ2-1; 9 bases agree with TRBD2. Trimming took 3 bases from V and 5 from J; bases not matched to a gene: 23. Germline V CDR1 and CDR2: DFQATT, SNEGSKA (reference sequence). This CDR3 has 20 residues. The CDR3, as DNA: TGCAGTGCTAGGAGCAACGCAGCGGGAGGACAGCCAGGTTGGAACAATGAGCAGTTCTTC. It codes for CSARSNAAGGQPGWNNEQFF.